The rows below give T cell receptor beta chains drawn from one sample of a study of glioma-infiltrating T cells after dendritic cell vaccination. This table comes from immunoSEQ multiplex PCR, and its TCRdb copy is limited to in-frame clones, with some not included. The repertoire holds 75,000 to 85,000 clones, with roughly 91% as singletons. Sequencing was performed on blood, taken after dendritic cell vaccination. These receptors were collected from a human donor with glioblastoma. Both conserved end residues are part of each CDR3. The D gene is left open where the match is weak. A clone size is listed for some rows: how often the clone was seen (once, few, many), or a class if it is expanded.

clone_size	v_call	d_call	j_call	cdr3_nt	cdr3_aa
.	TRBV7-9	TRBD2	TRBJ2-1	TGTGCCAGCAGCCTCCGGGTAGCGGGGATAAATGAGCAGTTCTTC	CASSLRVAGINEQFF
.	TRBV18	.	TRBJ1-2	TGTGCCAGCTCACCCCCCGGACTCTATGGCTACACCTTC	CASSPPGLYGYTF
.	TRBV11-3	TRBD2	TRBJ2-5	TGTGCCAGCAGCCGTAGCGGGGCTACGACCCAGTACTTC	CASSRSGATTQYF
.	TRBV7-9	TRBD2	TRBJ2-1	TGTGCCAGCAGCCCGGGGACTAGCGGGGGGGCCTACTACAATGAGCAGTTCTTC	CASSPGTSGGAYYNEQFF
few	TRBV7-9	.	TRBJ1-5	TGTGCCAGCAGCTATGGAGGGTACCAGCCCCAGCATTTT	CASSYGGYQPQHF
.	TRBV15	.	TRBJ2-6	TGTGCCACCAGCAGAGCCAGGGCTGGGGCCAACGTCCTGACTTTC	CATSRARAGANVLTF
few	TRBV2	.	TRBJ2-1	TGTGCCAGCACCCGAAGCCTAGGAGGGTCTGAGCAGTTCTTC	CASTRSLGGSEQFF
.	TRBV5-1	TRBD1	TRBJ1-2	TGCGCCAGCAGCTACGGACAGGGGAGCTATGGCTACACCTTC	CASSYGQGSYGYTF
.	TRBV7-9	TRBD2	TRBJ2-2	TGTGCCAGCGTATCTAGCGGGAACACCGGGGAGCTGTTTTTT	CASVSSGNTGELFF
.	TRBV4-3	.	TRBJ2-2	TGCGCCAGCAGCCAAGATTTCAGACAGAACACCGGGGAGCTGTTTTTT	CASSQDFRQNTGELFF
.	TRBV15	.	TRBJ1-2	TGTGCCACCAGCAGAGACGACAGGCGCTATGGCTACACCTTC	CATSRDDRRYGYTF
few	TRBV4-2	TRBD2	TRBJ2-1	TGTGCCAGCAGCCAAGTGGCACTAGCGGGGGGGGGTGAGCAGTTCTTC	CASSQVALAGGGEQFF
.	TRBV5-1	TRBD1	TRBJ2-3	TGCGCCAGCAGCTCCGACAGGGGAGGAGATACGCAGTATTTT	CASSSDRGGDTQYF
.	TRBV6-1	.	TRBJ2-1	TGTGCCAGCAGTGGGGGTGGGGGGGGCAACCATGAGCAGTTCTTC	CASSGGGGGNHEQFF
.	TRBV7-9	.	TRBJ1-5	TGTGCCAGCAGCCTGGACAGTAGGCTTCAGCCCCAGCATTTT	CASSLDSRLQPQHF
few	TRBV10-2	TRBD1	TRBJ1-1	TGCGCCAGCAGTGGACGACAGGGGTCGAACACTGAAGCTTTCTTT	CASSGRQGSNTEAFF
.	TRBV6-4	.	TRBJ2-7	TGTGCCAGCATAGTTAGGAGCGGGCCTTACTCCTACGAGCAGTACTTC	CASIVRSGPYSYEQYF
.	TRBV7-3	TRBD2	TRBJ2-3	TGTGCCAGCAGCTTAACGGGGCTAGCGGGAGTGTCAGATACGCAGTATTTT	CASSLTGLAGVSDTQYF
.	TRBV29-1	TRBD1	TRBJ2-3	TGCAGCGTTGAGGCGGCAGGGGGACGAGATACGCAGTATTTT	CSVEAAGGRDTQYF
once	TRBV15	.	TRBJ1-1	TGTGCCACCAGCGGGGGACTTTTGAACACTGAAGCTTTCTTT	CATSGGLLNTEAFF
.	TRBV7-6	.	TRBJ2-3	TGTGCCAGCAGCTCCCAGCTGGAGGATACGCAGTATTTT	CASSSQLEDTQYF
.	TRBV11-2	.	TRBJ1-1	TGTGCCAGCAGCCCCGGCGGACAAACTTATGAAGCTTTCTTT	CASSPGGQTYEAFF
.	TRBV19	.	TRBJ2-5	TGTGCCACCCGAGACGGCCGGGGTAATCAACAAGAGACCCAGTACTTC	CATRDGRGNQQETQYF
.	TRBV10-2	TRBD1	TRBJ1-5	TGCGCCAGCAGTGAGTCGAAGTGGGACAGGGGGCTCGATAGCAATCAGCCCCAGCATTTT	CASSESKWDRGLDSNQPQHF
.	TRBV5-4	.	TRBJ2-1	TGTGCCAGCAGCTTGCCCCTTTACAATGAGCAGTTCTTC	CASSLPLYNEQFF
.	TRBV11-3	TRBD2	TRBJ2-7	TGTGCCAGCAGCTTACCCCTAGAGCGGGAGTCCTACGAGCAGTACTTC	CASSLPLERESYEQYF
.	TRBV7-2	.	TRBJ2-5	TGTGCCAGCAGCTTAGGATATGGGGGGAGAGAGACCCAGTACTTC	CASSLGYGGRETQYF
.	TRBV30	.	TRBJ1-3	TGTGCCTGGACCCTAAGCCAGAGGATAGCAAACACCATATATTTT	CAWTLSQRIANTIYF
.	TRBV9	TRBD1	TRBJ2-5	TGTGCCAGCAGCGTAGACCCGACAGGGCATGGCCAAGAGACCCAGTACTTC	CASSVDPTGHGQETQYF
.	TRBV10-2	TRBD2	TRBJ2-5	TGCGCCAGCAGTGAGACCTCTGGGGCGGGGGGGAGAGAGACCCAGTACTTC	CASSETSGAGGRETQYF
.	TRBV7-9	.	TRBJ2-2	TGTGCCAGCAGCTTATTAAGCCGCGGGCCCGGGGAGCTGTTTTTT	CASSLLSRGPGELFF
.	TRBV14	TRBD2	TRBJ2-3	TGTGCCAGCAGCCACCCACGGCTAGCGGGAGGGAGCACAGATACGCAGTATTTT	CASSHPRLAGGSTDTQYF
.	TRBV23-1	TRBD1	TRBJ2-7	TGCGCCAGCAGTCTACCCGGGACAGTGGAGCAGTACTTC	CASSLPGTVEQYF
.	TRBV19	.	TRBJ2-1	TGTGCCAGTATCCCCCAGGGCGGGAACAATGAGCAGTTCTTC	CASIPQGGNNEQFF
.	TRBV11-2	.	TRBJ2-1	TGTGCCAGCAGCTTAGCTTGGGAGAGCTCCTACAATGAGCAGTTCTTC	CASSLAWESSYNEQFF
.	TRBV6-5	.	TRBJ2-3	TGTGCCAGCAGTTACTCGGGGCAGGACGATACGCAGTATTTT	CASSYSGQDDTQYF
.	TRBV15	.	TRBJ1-5	TGTGCCACCGGCACAGACTATAATCAGCCCCAGCATTTT	CATGTDYNQPQHF
.	TRBV18	TRBD2	TRBJ2-1	TGTGCCAGCTCACCCGGCCCGGGCTTTAGCGGGGGGGACTACAATGAGCAGTTCTTC	CASSPGPGFSGGDYNEQFF
.	TRBV5-1	.	TRBJ2-1	TGCGCCAGCAGCTTGGCCGGGTCGGCGAACCTTAATGAGCAGTTCTTC	CASSLAGSANLNEQFF
.	TRBV2	.	TRBJ2-7	TGTGCCAGCAGTGAAAACAGGGTGTCCTACGAGCAGTACTTC	CASSENRVSYEQYF
.	TRBV5-1	.	TRBJ1-5	TGCGCCAGCAGCTTTGAGGTGAATCAGCCCCAGCATTTT	CASSFEVNQPQHF
.	TRBV6-5	.	TRBJ1-4	TGTGCCGCTGGAGGAGCTATAAATGAAAAACTGTTTTTT	CAAGGAINEKLFF
few	TRBV4-1	.	TRBJ1-5	TGCGCCAGCAGCCAAGCAGACATGCCCCAGCATTTT	CASSQADMPQHF
.	TRBV2	TRBD1	TRBJ2-1	TGTGCCAGCAGAGACAGGGTAGACGCATTAAATGAGCAGTTCTTC	CASRDRVDALNEQFF
.	TRBV5-1	.	TRBJ2-7	TGCGCCAGCAGCCCACAGGTGGGGTTCTTAGACGAGCAGTACTTC	CASSPQVGFLDEQYF
.	TRBV5-1	.	TRBJ2-5	TGCGCCAGCAGCTTGGGGGTGGGCTACCAAGAGACCCAGTACTTC	CASSLGVGYQETQYF
.	TRBV6-1	.	TRBJ2-3	TGTGCCAGCAGTGAGCTAGCGTGGGATACGCAGTATTTT	CASSELAWDTQYF
.	TRBV5-1	TRBD2	TRBJ2-1	TGCGCCAGCAGCTTGGTTCCAGCGGGAGGGGACAATGAGCAGTTCTTC	CASSLVPAGGDNEQFF
.	TRBV9	.	TRBJ1-1	TGTGCCAGCAGCGTAGTAGGGGGGGGACTTACTGAAGCTTTCTTT	CASSVVGGGLTEAFF
.	TRBV5-4	.	TRBJ2-7	TGTGCCAGCAGCTCAGGGGCCGATACCTACGAGCAGTACTTC	CASSSGADTYEQYF
.	TRBV30	.	TRBJ2-1	TGTGCCTGGAGTGGCTCGGCTAGCTGGGTCGATGAGCAGTTCTTC	CAWSGSASWVDEQFF
.	TRBV29-1	TRBD1	TRBJ1-1	TGCAGCGCCACAACACCAGGGGGGAACACTGAAGCTTTCTTT	CSATTPGGNTEAFF
.	TRBV4-1	.	TRBJ1-1	TGCGCCAGCAGCCACCCGTCAGGGATGAACACTGAAGCTTTCTTT	CASSHPSGMNTEAFF
.	TRBV6-4	TRBD1	TRBJ2-2	TGTGCCAGCAGTGACACGGACAGGGGCGGGGAGCTGTTTTTT	CASSDTDRGGELFF